The T cell receptor beta chain under discussion was sequenced for a study of breast tumors, draining lymph nodes, adjacent tissues. Study-level results: Tumors had less TCR diversity than lymph nodes, more than nontumor tissue. Luminal-like breast cancer showed significantly higher tumor–nontumor repertoire similarity than basal-like. Most tumor T cells seemingly derive from lymph node, then expand in tumor. That most tumor T cells come from lymph nodes remained unproven.

TCRdb fed the multiplex PCR reads into MiXCR, producing one record per CDR3 protein. This table has about 11,000 distinct CDR3 sequences, under 40% appearing once. This clonotype has ten or more counts. The antigen is undetermined. The CDR3 is made up of 15 amino acids. V was pared by 1 base and J by 5 bases, with 14 bases between. Germline CDR1 SEHNR, CDR2 FQNEAQ (reference sequence). Source material: breast tumor tissue. This chain connects TRBV7-9 to TRBJ2-5; no firm D call. The sequence was collected from a female donor with breast cancer. Some clones in this sample may be carry-over from other donors' samples. CDR3 in amino acids: CASSLDAGSSETQYF. In DNA form, the CDR3 reads TGTGCCAGCAGCTTAGACGCAGGTTCGTCTGAGACCCAGTACTTC.